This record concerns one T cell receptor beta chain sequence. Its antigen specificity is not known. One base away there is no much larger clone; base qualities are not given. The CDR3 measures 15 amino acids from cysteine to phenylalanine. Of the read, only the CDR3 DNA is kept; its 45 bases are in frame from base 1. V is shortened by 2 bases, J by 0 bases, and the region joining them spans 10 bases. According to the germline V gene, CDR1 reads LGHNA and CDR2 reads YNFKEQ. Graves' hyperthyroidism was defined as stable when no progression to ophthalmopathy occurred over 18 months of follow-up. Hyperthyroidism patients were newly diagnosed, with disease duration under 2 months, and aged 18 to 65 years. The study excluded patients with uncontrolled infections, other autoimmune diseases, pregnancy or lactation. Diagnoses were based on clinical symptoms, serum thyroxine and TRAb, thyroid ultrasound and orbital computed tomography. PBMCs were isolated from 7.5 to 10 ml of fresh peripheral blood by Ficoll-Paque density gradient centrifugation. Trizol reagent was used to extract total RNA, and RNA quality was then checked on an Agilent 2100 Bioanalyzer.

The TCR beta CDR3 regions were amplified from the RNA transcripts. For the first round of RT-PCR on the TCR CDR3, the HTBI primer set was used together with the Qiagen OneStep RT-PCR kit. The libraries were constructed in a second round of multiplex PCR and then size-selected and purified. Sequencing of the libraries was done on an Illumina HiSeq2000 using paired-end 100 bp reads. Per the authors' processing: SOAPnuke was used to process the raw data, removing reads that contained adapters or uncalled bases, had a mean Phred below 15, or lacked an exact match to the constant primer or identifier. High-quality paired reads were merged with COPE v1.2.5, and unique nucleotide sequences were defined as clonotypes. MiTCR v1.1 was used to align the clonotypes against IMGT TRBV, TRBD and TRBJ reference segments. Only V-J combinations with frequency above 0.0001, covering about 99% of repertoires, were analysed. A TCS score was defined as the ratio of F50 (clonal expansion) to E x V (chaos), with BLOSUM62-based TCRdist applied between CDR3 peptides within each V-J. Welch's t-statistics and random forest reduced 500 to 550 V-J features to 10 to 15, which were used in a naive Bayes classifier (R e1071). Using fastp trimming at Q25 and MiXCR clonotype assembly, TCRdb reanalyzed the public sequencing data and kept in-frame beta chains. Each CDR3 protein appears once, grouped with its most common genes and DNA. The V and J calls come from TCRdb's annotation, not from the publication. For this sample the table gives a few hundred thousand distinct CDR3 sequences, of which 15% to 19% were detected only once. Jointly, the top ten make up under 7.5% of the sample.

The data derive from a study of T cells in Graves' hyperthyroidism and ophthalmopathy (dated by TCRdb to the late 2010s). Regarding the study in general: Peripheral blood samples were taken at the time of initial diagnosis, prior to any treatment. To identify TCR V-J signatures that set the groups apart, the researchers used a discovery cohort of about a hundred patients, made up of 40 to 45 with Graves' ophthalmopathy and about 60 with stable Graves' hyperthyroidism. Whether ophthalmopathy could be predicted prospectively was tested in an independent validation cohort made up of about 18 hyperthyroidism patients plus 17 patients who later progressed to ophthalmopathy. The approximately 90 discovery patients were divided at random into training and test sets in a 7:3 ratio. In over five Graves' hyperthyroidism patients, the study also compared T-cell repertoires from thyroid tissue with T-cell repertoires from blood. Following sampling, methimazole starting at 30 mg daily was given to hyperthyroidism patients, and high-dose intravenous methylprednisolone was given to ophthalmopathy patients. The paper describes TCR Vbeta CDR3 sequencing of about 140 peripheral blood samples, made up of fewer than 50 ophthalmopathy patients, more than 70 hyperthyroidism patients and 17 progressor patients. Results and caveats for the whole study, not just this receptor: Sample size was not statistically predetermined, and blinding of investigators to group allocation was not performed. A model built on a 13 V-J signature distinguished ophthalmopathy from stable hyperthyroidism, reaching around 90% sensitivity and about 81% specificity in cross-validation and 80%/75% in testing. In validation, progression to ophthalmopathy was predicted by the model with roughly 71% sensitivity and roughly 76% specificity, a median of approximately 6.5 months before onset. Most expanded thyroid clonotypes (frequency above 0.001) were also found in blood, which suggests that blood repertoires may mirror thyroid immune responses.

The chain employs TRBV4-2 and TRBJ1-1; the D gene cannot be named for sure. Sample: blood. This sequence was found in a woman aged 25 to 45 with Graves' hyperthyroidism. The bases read TGTGCCAGCAGCCAAAGTGCGGGAATGAACACTGAAGCTTTCTTT. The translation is CASSQSAGMNTEAFF.